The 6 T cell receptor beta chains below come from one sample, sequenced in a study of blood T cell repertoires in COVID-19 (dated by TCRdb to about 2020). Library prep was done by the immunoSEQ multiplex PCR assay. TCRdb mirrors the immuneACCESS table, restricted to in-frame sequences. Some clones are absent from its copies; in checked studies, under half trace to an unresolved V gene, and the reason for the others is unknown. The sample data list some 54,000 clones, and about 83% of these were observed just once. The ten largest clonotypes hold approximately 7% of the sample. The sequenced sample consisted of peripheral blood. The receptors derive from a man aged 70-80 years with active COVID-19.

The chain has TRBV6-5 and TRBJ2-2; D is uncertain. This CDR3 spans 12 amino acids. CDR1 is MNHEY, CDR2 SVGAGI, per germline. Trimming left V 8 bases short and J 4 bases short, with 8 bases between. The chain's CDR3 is CASSYSTGELFF. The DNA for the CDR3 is TGTGCCAGCTCATACAGCACCGGGGAGCTGTTTTTT.

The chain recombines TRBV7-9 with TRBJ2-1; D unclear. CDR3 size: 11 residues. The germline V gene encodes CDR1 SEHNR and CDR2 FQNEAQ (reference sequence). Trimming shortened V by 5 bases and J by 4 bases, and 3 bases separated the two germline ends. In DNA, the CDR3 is TGTGCCAGCAGCCCTTACAATGAGCAGTTCTTC. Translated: CASSPYNEQFF.

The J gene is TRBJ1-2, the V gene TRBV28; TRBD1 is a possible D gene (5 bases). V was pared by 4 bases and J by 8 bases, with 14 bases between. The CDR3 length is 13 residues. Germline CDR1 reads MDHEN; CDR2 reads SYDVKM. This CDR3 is CASSWGGGFGYTF. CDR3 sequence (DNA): TGTGCCAGCAGTTGGGGCGGGGGGTTCGGCTACACCTTC.

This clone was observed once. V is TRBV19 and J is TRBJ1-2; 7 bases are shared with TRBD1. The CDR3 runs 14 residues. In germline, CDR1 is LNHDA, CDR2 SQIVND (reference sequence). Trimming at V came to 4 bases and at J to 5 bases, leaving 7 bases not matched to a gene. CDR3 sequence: CASSRPGQSYGYTF. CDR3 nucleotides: TGTGCCAGTAGTAGACCGGGACAGTCATATGGCTACACCTTC. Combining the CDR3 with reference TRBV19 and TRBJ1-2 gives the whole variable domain DGGITQSPKYLFRKEGQNVTLSCEQNLNHDAMYWYRQDPGQGLRLIYYSQIVNDFQKGDIAEGYSVSREKKESFPLTVTSAQKNPTAFYLCASSRPGQSYGYTFGSGTRLTVV.

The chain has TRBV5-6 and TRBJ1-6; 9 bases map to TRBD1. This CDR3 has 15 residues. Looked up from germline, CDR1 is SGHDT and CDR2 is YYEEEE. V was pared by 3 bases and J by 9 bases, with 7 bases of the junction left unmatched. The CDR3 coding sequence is TGTGCCAGCAGCTACAGGACAGGGGAGAGTTCACCCCTCCACTTT. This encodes CASSYRTGESSPLHF. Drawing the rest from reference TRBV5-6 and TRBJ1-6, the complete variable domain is DAGVTQSPTHLIKTRGQQVTLRCSPKSGHDTVSWYQQALGQGPQFIFQYYEEEERQRGNFPDRFSGHQFPNYSSELNVNALLLGDSALYLCASSYRTGESSPLHFGNGTRLTVT.

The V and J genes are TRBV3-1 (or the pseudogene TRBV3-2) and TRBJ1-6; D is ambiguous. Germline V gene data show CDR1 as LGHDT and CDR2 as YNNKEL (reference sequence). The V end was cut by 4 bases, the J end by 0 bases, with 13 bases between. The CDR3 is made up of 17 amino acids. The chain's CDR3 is CASSRTGGSSYNSPLHF. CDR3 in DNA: TGTGCCAGCAGCCGCACCGGAGGGTCCTCCTATAATTCACCCCTCCACTTT.